These T cell receptor beta chains were read from a single sample in a study of cytomegalovirus exposure and HLA in healthy donors. Clones were sequenced by immunoSEQ multiplex PCR, and TCRdb holds only the in-frame ones, with some missing. The table records some 180,000 clones, over 70% of them present only once. Sequenced sample: PBMCs. Every receptor here comes from a woman in her fifties or sixties in good health and CMV-seropositive. Each CDR3 is given with its conserved first and last residue.

V gene: TRBV2
J gene: TRBJ1-2
CDR3 length: 14
CDR3 protein: CASSGIQGARGYTF

V gene: TRBV2
J gene: TRBJ2-5
CDR3 length: 16
CDR3 protein: CASRPLLRGAKETQYF

V gene: TRBV23-1
J gene: TRBJ2-6
CDR3 length: 15
CDR3 protein: CASNRVRKGANGLTF

V gene: TRBV5-4
J gene: TRBJ1-1
CDR3 length: 11
CDR3 protein: CASSLGAEAFF

V gene: TRBV7-9
J gene: TRBJ2-3
CDR3 length: 16
CDR3 protein: CASRGGGLRARDTQYF

V gene: TRBV2
J gene: TRBJ2-7
CDR3 length: 12
CDR3 protein: CASLTSRYEQYF

V gene: TRBV7-2
J gene: TRBJ1-4
CDR3 length: 14
CDR3 protein: CASSLEGTGGKLFF

V gene: TRBV7-3
J gene: TRBJ2-7
CDR3 length: 14
CDR3 protein: CASSLTPGGYEQYF

V gene: TRBV5-6
J gene: TRBJ2-2
CDR3 length: 15
CDR3 protein: CASNGQGRNTGELFF

V gene: TRBV9
J gene: TRBJ1-5
CDR3 length: 14
CDR3 protein: CASSADRGYQPQHF

V gene: TRBV6-5
J gene: TRBJ1-2
CDR3 length: 14
CDR3 protein: CASSYSSGPYHYTF

V gene: TRBV5-1
J gene: TRBJ1-1
CDR3 length: 15
CDR3 protein: CASSVAGRMVGEAFF

V gene: TRBV5-1
J gene: TRBJ1-5
CDR3 length: 19
CDR3 protein: CASSLSPRGGETKNQPQHF

V gene: TRBV5-4
J gene: TRBJ2-5
CDR3 length: 16
CDR3 protein: CASSRRLAGYQETQYF

V gene: TRBV7-2
J gene: TRBJ1-1
CDR3 length: 14
CDR3 protein: CASSIGQRVTEAFF

V gene: TRBV4-2
J gene: TRBJ2-1
CDR3 length: 21
CDR3 protein: CASSQQNPGLAVSSSYNEQFF

V gene: TRBV4-2
J gene: TRBJ2-3
CDR3 length: 16
CDR3 protein: CASSQGAGLSTDTQYF

V gene: TRBV6-6
J gene: TRBJ2-1
CDR3 length: 12
CDR3 protein: CASSPLPNEQFF

V gene: TRBV28
J gene: TRBJ2-7
CDR3 length: 14
CDR3 protein: CASSLGLVSYEQYF